This T cell receptor beta chain comes out of a study of glioma-infiltrating T cells after dendritic cell vaccination. Generated by immunoSEQ multiplex PCR, the TCRdb table keeps only in-frame clones and is missing some. The sample has around 100,000 clones; approximately 80% are singletons. This specimen consisted of blood, obtained before dendritic cell vaccination. This receptor was taken from a human donor with glioblastoma.

The CDR3 sequence: CASKTNTEAFF. The CDR3 DNA follows: TGCGCCAGCAAAACAAACACTGAAGCTTTCTTT. The chain carries TRBV10-2 and TRBJ1-1; the D is unclear. CDR1 is WSHSY and CDR2 is SAAADI in the germline V gene. V lost 7 bases and J lost 2, with 5 bases in between. The CDR3 loop spans 11 amino acids.